The 28 T cell receptor beta chains below come from one sample, sequenced in a study of T cell changes during pregnancy in multiple sclerosis. Profiled with immunoSEQ multiplex PCR; TCRdb holds only in-frame clones, not every one. The profile shows around 130,000 clones, 93% of them singletons. The sample here was peripheral blood, taken before pregnancy. The receptors come from a female donor with multiple sclerosis, enrolled in a pregnancy study.

This clone was picked up one time. The chain joins TRBV10-3 to TRBJ1-1; perhaps TRBD1 as D (5 bases). Trimming pared 0 bases from V and 0 bases from J, leaving 8 bases between. Germline V gives CDR1 ENHRY, CDR2 SYGVKD. The CDR3 is 15 residues long. The CDR3 region is CAISESDRLNTEAFF. CDR3 nucleotides: TGTGCCATCAGTGAGTCAGACAGATTGAACACTGAAGCTTTCTTT.

This clone was found once. This rearrangement joins TRBV6-1 to TRBJ1-2, with D hard to call. Trimming shortened V by 7 bases and J by 0 bases, and 6 bases separated the two germline ends. This CDR3 spans 12 amino acids. Germline CDR1 and CDR2: MNHNS and SASEGT. CDR3 sequence: CASTRANYGYTF. DNA of the CDR3: TGTGCCAGCACCCGGGCTAACTATGGCTACACCTTC.

The rearrangement uses TRBV7-9 and TRBJ2-5; 10 positions match TRBD2. CDR1 is SEHNR, CDR2 FQNEAQ, per germline (reference sequence). The CDR3 extends over 15 amino acids. The V gene end was trimmed by 3 bases and the J gene end by 5 bases; junction bases not matched to a gene: 6. CDR3 in amino acids: CASSLASGGRETQYF. In DNA, the CDR3 is TGTGCCAGCAGCTTGGCTAGCGGGGGTCGCGAGACCCAGTACTTC. The full variable domain, rest sourced from reference TRBV7-9 and TRBJ2-5, is DTGVSQNPRHKITKRGQNVTFRCDPISEHNRLYWYRQTLGQGPEFLTYFQNEAQLEKSRLLSDRFSAERPKGSFSTLEIQRTEQGDSAMYLCASSLASGGRETQYFGPGTRLLVL.

This rearrangement joins TRBV7-9 to TRBJ2-5, with D perhaps matching TRBD2 (6 bases). This CDR3 is 15 amino acids long. In germline, CDR1 is SEHNR, CDR2 FQNEAQ (reference sequence). Deletions cut 4 bases from V and 2 bases from J, with 14 bases between. CDR3 bases: TGTGCCAGCAGCTACGGTGGGACTGCTCAAGAGACCCAGTACTTC. It codes for CASSYGGTAQETQYF.

This sequence joins TRBV5-5 and TRBJ2-1; D is unresolved. The CDR3 totals 16 residues. Germline V gives CDR1 SGHKS, CDR2 YYEKEE (reference sequence). Trimming shortened V by 4 bases and J by 0 bases, and 14 bases separated the two germline ends. The CDR3 reads CASSPLLGRSYNEQFF. The CDR3 coding sequence is TGTGCCAGCAGCCCACTGCTTGGGCGCTCCTACAATGAGCAGTTCTTC. The complete variable domain, with remaining parts taken from reference TRBV5-5 and TRBJ2-1, reads DAGVTQSPTHLIKTRGQQVTLRCSPISGHKSVSWYQQVLGQGPQFIFQYYEKEERGRGNFPDRFSARQFPNYSSELNVNALLLGDSALYLCASSPLLGRSYNEQFFGPGTRLTVL.

This chain uses TRBV5-1 with TRBJ2-3; the D gene is possibly TRBD2 (6 bases). The CDR3 runs 16 residues. The germline V and J ends were trimmed by 5 bases and 0 bases, with 16 bases remaining between them. Looked up from germline, CDR1 is SGHRS and CDR2 is YFSETQ. In nucleotides, the CDR3 is TGCGCCAGCAGTCTTCAAGGCGGGGACAGCACAGATACGCAGTATTTT. Its protein product is CASSLQGGDSTDTQYF.

The J gene is TRBJ2-7, the V gene TRBV6-5; 10 bases are shared with TRBD2. Germline V gene lookup returns CDR1 MNHEY and CDR2 SVGAGI. The length of the CDR3 is 13 residues. Trimming cost V 0 bases and J 9 bases; bases outside gene matches: 2. CDR3 nucleotide sequence: TGTGCCAGCAGTTACTCAAGACTAGCGGGGCAGTACTTC. Amino acids: CASSYSRLAGQYF.

This clone was seen just once. This sequence joins TRBV7-2 and TRBJ1-1; 9 bases map to TRBD1. The germline CDR1 and CDR2 sequences are SGHTA and FQGNSA. Trimming at V came to 2 bases and at J to 11 bases, leaving 6 bases not matched to a gene. The CDR3 spans 13 residues. The CDR3 coding sequence is TGTGCCAGCAGCTTAAAGACAGGGGGGGAGGCTTTCTTT. Residues: CASSLKTGGEAFF.

CDR3 bases: TGTGCCAGCAGATTAGGGGGGAACACTGAAGCTTTCTTT. Translated, it gives CASRLGGNTEAFF. The chain is built from TRBV6-6 and TRBJ1-1, with D tentatively TRBD1 (6 bases). This CDR3 region has 13 residues. V lost 6 bases to trimming and J lost 1 base, with 9 bases between them. Per germline, CDR1 MNHNY and CDR2 SVGAGI (reference sequence).

This clone appeared a single time. The J gene is TRBJ2-1, the V gene TRBV5-1; D is uncertain. CDR1 is SGHRS and CDR2 is YFSETQ in the germline V gene. The V end was cut by 1 base, the J end by 5 bases, with 10 bases between. The CDR3 loop spans 14 amino acids. The CDR3 DNA sequence: TGCGCCAGCAGCTTGACTATACAAGACAATGAGCAGTTCTTC. Encoded protein: CASSLTIQDNEQFF.

The chain links TRBV27 to TRBJ1-1; D is possibly TRBD1 (6 bases). The V gene's germline CDR1 is MNHEY and CDR2 SMNVEV (reference sequence). The CDR3 spans 16 residues. The V end lost 4 bases, the J end lost 10 bases, and 25 bases lay between the germline ends. This CDR3 reads CASSSSIGLLGAGAFF. The CDR3 DNA is TGTGCCAGCAGTTCCTCCATTGGACTTCTGGGGGCGGGAGCTTTCTTT.

The rearrangement joins TRBV15 to TRBJ2-4; the D is unclear. Trimming left V 0 bases short and J 6 bases short, with 6 bases between. Germline V gene data show CDR1 as LNHNV and CDR2 as YYDKDF (reference sequence). The CDR3 length is 13 residues. The CDR3 DNA reads as TGTGCCACCAGCAGAGATCTCGGAAACATTCAGTACTTC. Encoded protein: CATSRDLGNIQYF. The variable domain in full, completed from reference TRBV15 and TRBJ2-4, reads DAMVIQNPRYQVTQFGKPVTLSCSQTLNHNVMYWYQQKSSQAPKLLFHYYDKDFNNEADTPDNFQSRRPNTSFCFLDIRSPGLGDTAMYLCATSRDLGNIQYFGAGTRLSVL.

This chain connects TRBV5-8 to TRBJ2-7; D is unclear. CDR1 and CDR2 from the germline V gene are SGHTS and YDEGEE. The CDR3 has 15 residues. Trimming shortened V by 0 bases and J by 0 bases, and 10 bases separated the two germline ends. As DNA, the CDR3 is TGTGCCAGCAGCTTGGGACTGAGGAGCTCCTACGAGCAGTACTTC. It translates to CASSLGLRSSYEQYF.

This clone was picked up one time. The CDR3 here is CASSLEPRSVAGELFF. The CDR3 DNA sequence: TGTGCCAGCAGCTTAGAACCCCGCTCGGTCGCCGGGGAGCTGTTTTTT. The J gene is TRBJ2-2, the V gene TRBV7-9, with no clear D. The germline V and J ends were trimmed by 1 base and 6 bases, with 15 bases remaining between them. Germline V gives CDR1 SEHNR, CDR2 FQNEAQ (reference sequence). CDR3 length: 16 residues.

The rearrangement links TRBV7-8 to TRBJ1-5; 8 bases match TRBD1. The CDR3 contains 15 residues. The ends lost 5 bases at V and 5 bases at J; junction bases unmatched: 8. Germline assignment: CDR1 SGHVS and CDR2 FQNEAQ. CDR3 nucleotides: TGTGCCAGCAGCCTAGACAGGGGCCGTCATCAGCCCCAGCATTTT. Translation: CASSLDRGRHQPQHF.

The chain has TRBV7-2 and TRBJ1-2, with D perhaps TRBD1 (6 bases). The V end lost 5 bases, the J end lost 8 bases, and 12 bases lay between the germline ends. The CDR3 has 12 residues. Germline lookup yields CDR1 SGHTA and CDR2 FQGNSA. In DNA, the CDR3 is TGTGCCAGCAGCCCACAGGGTCTGGGCTACACCTTC. Its protein is CASSPQGLGYTF.

The chain recombines TRBV5-5 with TRBJ2-1; a possible D gene is TRBD2 (6 bases). Between the trimmed V and J ends, which lost 0 bases and 5 bases, there was a span of 18 bases. CDR1 is SGHKS and CDR2 is YYEKEE in the germline V gene (reference sequence). The CDR3 has 17 amino acids. The CDR3 sequence is CASSLGLSGRPDNEQFF. CDR3 DNA: TGTGCCAGCAGCTTGGGACTGAGCGGGCGCCCTGACAATGAGCAGTTCTTC.

J is TRBJ1-3 and V is TRBV30, with 8 bases that match TRBD1. V was clipped by 3 bases and J by 2 bases; unmatched bases: 3. Germline V lookup: CDR1 GTSNPN, CDR2 SVGIG (reference sequence). The CDR3 has 14 residues. CDR3 sequence reads: CAWRKQGAGNTIYF. The CDR3, as DNA: TGTGCCTGGAGAAAACAGGGGGCTGGAAACACCATATATTTT.

This clone came up once. V and J are TRBV7-9 and TRBJ1-3, with 7 bases lining up with TRBD1. J gave up 3 bases and V 3 bases, and 8 bases lay outside the gene matches. This CDR3 is 16 amino acids long. CDR1 and CDR2 (germline): SEHNR, FQNEAQ (reference sequence). In DNA, the CDR3 is TGTGCCAGCAGCTTGGGGACAGTGATATATGGAAACACCATATATTTT. It translates to CASSLGTVIYGNTIYF. Full variable domain (remainder filled in from reference TRBV7-9 and TRBJ1-3): DTGVSQNPRHKITKRGQNVTFRCDPISEHNRLYWYRQTLGQGPEFLTYFQNEAQLEKSRLLSDRFSAERPKGSFSTLEIQRTEQGDSAMYLCASSLGTVIYGNTIYFGEGSWLTVV.

This chain joins TRBV4-1 and TRBJ2-5; 8 nucleotides match TRBD1. V trimming: 0 bases; J trimming: 4 bases; junction bases outside the gene matches: 7. Looked up from germline, CDR1 is MGHRA and CDR2 is YSYEKL. CDR3 length equals 16 residues. The CDR3 protein is CASSQDRGQGPETQYF. The CDR3 nucleotides are TGCGCCAGCAGCCAAGACCGAGGACAGGGCCCAGAGACCCAGTACTTC.

The genes are TRBV5-1 and TRBJ2-3; 13 nucleotides agree with TRBD2. Germline V lookup: CDR1 SGHRS, CDR2 YFSETQ. The length of the CDR3 is 19 residues. V shed 0 bases and J 2 bases; nucleotides not matched to a gene: 9. The CDR3 is CASSLEGTSGASFTDTQYF. The DNA for the CDR3 is TGCGCCAGCAGCTTGGAGGGGACTAGCGGGGCTTCGTTCACAGATACGCAGTATTTT. Full variable domain (outside the CDR3, taken from reference TRBV5-1 and TRBJ2-3): KAGVTQTPRYLIKTRGQQVTLSCSPISGHRSVSWYQQTPGQGLQFLFEYFSETQRNKGNFPGRFSGRQFSNSRSEMNVSTLELGDSALYLCASSLEGTSGASFTDTQYFGPGTRLTVL.

The chain combines TRBV5-4 with TRBJ2-2; TRBD2 matches 11 bases. CDR3 length equals 18 residues. From germline, CDR1 is SGHNT and CDR2 YYREEE (reference sequence). Trimming took 4 bases from V and 0 from J; bases not matched to a gene: 8. The CDR3 DNA is TGTGCCAGCAGCCGAGGGCTAGCGGGAGGTTCGAACACCGGGGAGCTGTTTTTT. Its protein is CASSRGLAGGSNTGELFF.

Here the CDR3 reads CSATAPGERGTEAFF. The CDR3 nucleotides read TGCAGCGCAACAGCCCCGGGGGAGAGGGGCACTGAAGCTTTCTTT. This sequence joins TRBV29-1 and TRBJ1-1; TRBD1 is a possible D gene (5 bases). CDR3 size: 15 residues. The V and J ends lost 7 bases and 4 bases respectively, with 22 bases between them. In germline, CDR1 is SQVTM, CDR2 ANQGSEA.

V gene TRBV2 combines with J gene TRBJ2-5; D unclear. The V end lost 6 bases, the J end lost 2 bases, and 4 bases lay between the germline ends. The CDR3 totals 11 residues. The germline gives CDR1 SNHLY, CDR2 FYNNEI. The CDR3 coding sequence is TGTGCCAGCAGGCTACAAGAGACCCAGTACTTC. Amino acid sequence: CASRLQETQYF.

The V gene is TRBV6-1, the J gene TRBJ2-2, with a weak D call TRBD1 (5 bases). V lost 6 bases and J lost 5, with 10 bases in between. The CDR3 is 13 residues long. Germline CDR1 reads MNHNS; CDR2 reads SASEGT. CDR3: CASRDQGTGELFF. The CDR3 bases are TGTGCCAGCAGAGATCAGGGTACCGGGGAGCTGTTTTTT.

The gene calls are TRBV9 and TRBJ2-4; the match to TRBD2 covers 11 bases. Looked up from germline, CDR1 is SGDLS and CDR2 is YYNGEE. The CDR3 runs 19 residues. V was clipped by 3 bases and J by 1 base; unmatched bases: 12. CDR3 residues: CASSATSGTEGWAKNIQYF. In DNA, the CDR3 is TGTGCCAGCAGCGCGACTAGCGGGACCGAGGGTTGGGCCAAAAACATTCAGTACTTC.

As concerns this clone: Other DNA sequences in the sample encode the same CDR3. This chain uses TRBV2 with TRBJ2-1; 12 bases agree with TRBD2. Germline loops: CDR1 SNHLY, CDR2 FYNNEI. J gave up 6 bases and V 5 bases, and 8 bases lay outside the gene matches. The CDR3 has 16 amino acids. In DNA form, the CDR3 reads TGTGCCAGCAGTTCTCTGACTAGCGGGAGCCTCAATGAGCAGTTCTTC. Translation gives CASSSLTSGSLNEQFF. The entire variable domain, with the rest obtained from reference TRBV2 and TRBJ2-1, is as follows: EPEVTQTPSHQVTQMGQEVILRCVPISNHLYFYWYRQILGQKVEFLVSFYNNEISEKSEIFDDQFSVERPDGSNFTLKIRSTKLEDSAMYFCASSSLTSGSLNEQFFGPGTRLTVL.

The chain joins TRBV2 to TRBJ2-7, with D maybe TRBD1 (5 bases). Trimming pared 7 bases from V and 2 bases from J, leaving 12 bases between. The CDR3 runs 13 residues. Germline V CDR1 and CDR2: SNHLY, FYNNEI. CDR3 bases: TGTGCCAGCAAGGCAGGGTCGGCCTACGAGCAGTACTTC. Protein: CASKAGSAYEQYF.